In its sample, the clone carrying this TCR beta chain was seen once. Its antigen is currently unknown. The study ran its PCR with 60 Vbeta and 13 Jbeta primers. The method was immunoSEQ multiplex PCR; TCRdb's version includes in-frame clones alone and lacks a portion of them. This sample carries 180,000 or so clones, 77% of them seen once, and the ten largest clones take around 1.5%. This record comes from a study of cytomegalovirus exposure and HLA in healthy donors. Study results and limitations: Rarity marked most TCR sequences, yet some public TCRs occurred in many donors. When the data were analyzed later, several of the most significant clusters appeared to be linked to common viral pathogens.

Per germline, CDR1 SGHNT and CDR2 YYREEE (reference sequence). The CDR3 length is 16 residues. With 0 bases removed from V and 6 bases from J, the gap between germline ends came to 15 bases. The receptor comes from a young man in good health and CMV-seronegative. Sequenced input: PBMCs. The gene calls are TRBV5-4 and TRBJ2-2; D possibly corresponds to TRBD2 (5 bases). The CDR3 spells CASSLGVVSVSGELFF. The CDR3 DNA follows: TGTGCCAGCAGCTTGGGGGTGGTTAGCGTCTCCGGGGAGCTGTTTTTT.